Given below is one T cell receptor (beta chain) in context. What it binds is unknown. This sample is part of a study of OX40 agonist ivuxolimab in advanced cancers. The CDR3 is 15 residues long. Trimming removed 4 bases from V and 7 bases from J; junction bases left unmatched: 11. Germline V CDR1 and CDR2: SGHDT, YYEEEE. Assay: immunoSEQ multiplex PCR; the TCRdb copy retains only in-frame clones and omits some. The table has roughly 58,000 clones, approximately 88% seen once; the top ten hold around 0.79%. Broader study findings: At doses 0.1 to 3.0 mg/kg, CD4+ and CD8+ clones expanded. There were, on average, more expanded clones in CD8+ T cells than in CD4+.

The J gene is TRBJ1-2, the V gene TRBV5-6; 9 bases fit TRBD1. The sample here was CD4+ or CD8+ T cells sorted from blood, taken in a trial of the OX40 agonist ivuxolimab. This sequence originates from an adult with an advanced solid tumor such as melanoma, head and neck, liver or kidney cancer. In DNA, the CDR3 is TGTGCCAGCAGCCCGGACAGGGGTTATTTTGGTGGCTACACCTTC. Translated, it gives CASSPDRGYFGGYTF. The full variable domain, rest sourced from reference TRBV5-6 and TRBJ1-2, is DAGVTQSPTHLIKTRGQQVTLRCSPKSGHDTVSWYQQALGQGPQFIFQYYEEEERQRGNFPDRFSGHQFPNYSSELNVNALLLGDSALYLCASSPDRGYFGGYTFGSGTRLTVV.